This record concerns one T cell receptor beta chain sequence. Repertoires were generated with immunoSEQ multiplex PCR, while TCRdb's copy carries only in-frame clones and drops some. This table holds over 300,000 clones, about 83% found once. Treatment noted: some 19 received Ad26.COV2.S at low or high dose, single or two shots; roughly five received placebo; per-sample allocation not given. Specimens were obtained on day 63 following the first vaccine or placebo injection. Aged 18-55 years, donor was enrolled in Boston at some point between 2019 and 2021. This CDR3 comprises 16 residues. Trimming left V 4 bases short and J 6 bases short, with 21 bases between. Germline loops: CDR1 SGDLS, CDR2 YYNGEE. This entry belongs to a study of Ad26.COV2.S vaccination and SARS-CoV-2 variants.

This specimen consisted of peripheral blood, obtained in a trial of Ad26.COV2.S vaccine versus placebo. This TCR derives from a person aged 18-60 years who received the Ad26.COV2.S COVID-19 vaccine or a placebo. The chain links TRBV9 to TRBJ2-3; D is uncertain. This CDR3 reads CASSLTSPALGDTQYF. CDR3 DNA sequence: TGTGCCAGCAGCCTTACGTCGCCGGCGCTGGGGGATACGCAGTATTTT.